Below are 23 T cell receptor beta chains sequenced from a single sample in a study of monozygotic twins with inflammatory bowel disease. TCRdb reprocessed the 5' RACE reads, keeping one entry per CDR3 protein, no DNA. The data show 350,000 to 500,000 distinct CDR3 sequences, and the top ten clones hold 2% to 3%. Sequences were obtained from blood. Source of these receptors: a human donor with ulcerative colitis or Crohn's disease, or a healthy co-twin of an affected twin (not recorded which).

The chain is built from TRBV28 and TRBJ2-5; TCRdb's D gene call, TRBD1, goes unchecked for lack of DNA. The CDR3 length is 13 residues. Germline V gene data show CDR1 as MDHEN and CDR2 as SYDVKM. This chain's CDR3 is CASSLDTQETQYF.

The rearrangement links TRBV5-1 to TRBJ2-2; the D call from TCRdb, TRBD2, cannot be confirmed without DNA. CDR3 length: 14 residues. CDR1 and CDR2 (germline): SGHRS, YFSETQ. CDR3 region: CASNTAGFTGELFF.

The V and J genes are TRBV12-3 or TRBV12-4 and TRBJ2-5; there is no DNA to check the TCRdb D call of TRBD1. The CDR3 runs 13 residues. The CDR3: CASTAGLQETQYF.

The chain employs TRBV29-1 and TRBJ2-2; the D gene TCRdb calls, TRBD2, cannot be checked with no DNA. The CDR3 is 14 residues long. The germline CDR1 and CDR2 sequences are SQVTM and ANQGSEA. CDR3 region: CSVISGGNTGELFF.

This sequence joins TRBV7-2 and TRBJ2-3; TCRdb returns TRBD1, unconfirmable since there is no DNA. Per the germline V gene, CDR1 is SGHTA and CDR2 is FQGNSA. The length of the CDR3 is 17 residues. The CDR3 protein is CASSATAGSSGAGTQYF.

The V call is TRBV12-3 or TRBV12-4, the J call TRBJ2-7; the D call of TRBD2 rests on TCRdb alone, since no DNA is present to check it. The CDR3 covers 14 residues. The CDR3: CASSHTSGSYEQYF.

The chain has TRBV6-5 and TRBJ2-1; TCRdb's D call, TRBD1, is unchecked because there is no DNA. There are 13 residues in the CDR3. Germline loops: CDR1 MNHEY, CDR2 SVGAGI. CDR3 loop: CASSYSQGYEQFF.

This chain connects TRBV9 to TRBJ1-4. The CDR3 runs to 15 residues. CDR1 is SGDLS and CDR2 is YYNGEE in the germline V gene. The CDR3 loop reads CASSPQAMSGEKLFF.

The chain joins TRBV18 to TRBJ1-5. Germline CDR1 reads KGHSH; CDR2 reads LQKENI. The CDR3 covers 13 residues. The CDR3 region is CASSSYVNQPQHF.

The chain links TRBV12-3 or TRBV12-4 to TRBJ2-5; TCRdb's D call of TRBD2 is untestable without DNA. The CDR3 consists of 16 residues. The CDR3 loop is CASSSLAASTQETQYF.

The CDR3 reads CSAREAGDTQYF. J is TRBJ2-3 and V is TRBV20-1; without DNA, the TCRdb call of TRBD2 cannot be checked. CDR3 length equals 12 residues. CDR1 DFQATT and CDR2 SNEGSKA come from the germline V gene (reference sequence).

The chain combines TRBV7-2 with TRBJ2-1; TCRdb outputs TRBD2, but without DNA this stays unchecked. CDR3 length: 15 residues. CDR1 and CDR2 from the germline V gene are SGHTA and FQGNSA. CDR3 loop: CASSFGRGGDNEQFF.

The rearrangement links TRBV7-6 to TRBJ2-5; without DNA, the TCRdb call of TRBD2 cannot be checked. CDR1 is SGHVS and CDR2 is FNYEAQ in the germline V gene. The CDR3 length is 16 residues. This CDR3 reads CASSLGGGGALETQYF.

The genes are TRBV10-3 and TRBJ2-3. The CDR3 totals 15 residues. Germline CDR1 is ENHRY and CDR2 is SYGVKD. CDR3: CAISESIQRTDTQYF.

The chain links TRBV7-2 to TRBJ2-7; TCRdb picks TRBD2, but there is no DNA to check that call. Per germline, CDR1 SGHTA and CDR2 FQGNSA. There are 15 residues in the CDR3. The CDR3 region is CASSLTSSGRGEQYF.

The rearrangement uses TRBV6-1 and TRBJ2-7; TCRdb reports TRBD1, a call that lacks DNA to check it against. Germline V CDR1 and CDR2: MNHNS, SASEGT. The CDR3 length is 13 residues. The CDR3 loop is CASSEGGPYEQYF.

The genes are TRBV6-5 and TRBJ2-7; no DNA is available, so the TRBD2 call from TCRdb remains unchecked. Per germline, CDR1 MNHEY and CDR2 SVGAGI. This CDR3 region has 16 residues. The CDR3 loop reads CASSYSRVAGSGEQYF.

The chain carries TRBV5-1 and TRBJ2-3. The CDR3 loop spans 14 amino acids. The V gene's germline CDR1 is SGHRS and CDR2 YFSETQ. The CDR3 here is CASSMTSYTDTQYF.

The chain has TRBV5-1 and TRBJ1-4; absent DNA, TCRdb's TRBD1 call cannot be checked. CDR3 length: 14 amino acids. Germline CDR1 reads SGHRS; CDR2 reads YFSETQ. The CDR3 spells CASSFTGVEEKLFF.

The V call is TRBV11-1, the J call TRBJ2-5; TCRdb returns TRBD1, unconfirmable since there is no DNA. Germline V gives CDR1 SGHAT, CDR2 FQDESV (reference sequence). The CDR3 consists of 20 residues. This CDR3 is CASSPFGQGASLSAVETQYF.

V is TRBV6-2 or TRBV6-3 and J is TRBJ1-1; the D gene TCRdb calls, TRBD1, cannot be checked with no DNA. Germline lookup yields CDR1 MNHEY and CDR2 SVGEGT. The CDR3 extends over 17 amino acids. The CDR3 region is CASPYLVEGQDNTEAFF.

The chain is built from TRBV5-1 and TRBJ1-2; TCRdb selects TRBD1, and the lack of DNA leaves this call unchecked. The CDR3 sequence is 12 residues long. CDR1 SGHRS and CDR2 YFSETQ come from the germline V gene. This CDR3 reads CASSLSDRAYTF.

This chain links TRBV18 with TRBJ1-6. CDR1 and CDR2 (germline): KGHSH, LQKENI. CDR3 size: 14 residues. Here the CDR3 reads CASSPGERNSPLHF.